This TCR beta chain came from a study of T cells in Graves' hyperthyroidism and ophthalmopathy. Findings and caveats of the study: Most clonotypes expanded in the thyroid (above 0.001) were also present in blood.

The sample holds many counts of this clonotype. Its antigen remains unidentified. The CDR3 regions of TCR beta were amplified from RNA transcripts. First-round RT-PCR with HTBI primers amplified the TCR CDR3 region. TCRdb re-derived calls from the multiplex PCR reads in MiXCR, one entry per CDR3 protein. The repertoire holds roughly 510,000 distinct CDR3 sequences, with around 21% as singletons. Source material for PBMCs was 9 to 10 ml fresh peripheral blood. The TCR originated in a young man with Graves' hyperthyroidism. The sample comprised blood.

CDR3 sequence: CASSSSDLGPYGYTF. The DNA for the CDR3 is TGTGCCAGCAGCTCCTCGGACCTTGGGCCCTATGGCTACACCTTC. The chain carries TRBV12-3 or TRBV12-4 and TRBJ1-2, with D uncertain. The ends were cut back, 6 bases at V and 4 bases at J, with 18 bases in the middle. This CDR3 is 15 amino acids long.